The entry below gives a single T cell receptor beta chain sequence along with its context. Antigen: not known. This table comes from immunoSEQ multiplex PCR, and its TCRdb copy is limited to in-frame clones, with some not included. In the table there are about 120,000 clones, 88% of which are singletons. The CDR3 is 17 amino acids. Germline lookup yields CDR1 SQVTM and CDR2 ANQGSEA. V was shortened by 0 bases and J by 0 bases, with 15 bases between the two germline ends. This sample is part of a study of cytomegalovirus exposure and HLA in healthy donors. Regarding the study as a whole: Most TCR sequences were uncommon, yet certain public TCRs appeared in many donors. Subsequent analysis of the roughly 120 validation repertoires found a tendency for first-cohort TCR clusters to co-occur.

This receptor was taken from a man aged 18 to 35 in good health and CMV-seronegative. V is TRBV29-1 and J is TRBJ2-1; D possibly corresponds to TRBD1 (5 bases). Sequenced input: PBMCs. CDR3 amino acids: CSVEDDSPTDSYNEQFF. The DNA for the CDR3 is TGCAGCGTTGAAGATGACAGTCCAACTGACTCCTACAATGAGCAGTTCTTC.